Following are 5 T cell receptor beta chains from one sample sequenced in a study of blood T cell repertoires in COVID-19. Libraries were prepared by immunoSEQ multiplex PCR; TCRdb keeps only in-frame clonotypes and omits some of them. The sample shows approximately 190,000 clones, more than 80% of them seen only once. The sequencing sample was made of peripheral blood. The receptor set was obtained from a man aged 50 or older with acute or convalescent COVID-19.

This clone occurred once. The CDR3 DNA reads as TGTGCCAGCAGCTTGGCCGGGGAGACCGGTGATAACTATGGCTACACCTTC. This gives the protein CASSLAGETGDNYGYTF. The V call is TRBV5-5, the J call TRBJ1-2; D unclear. Germline CDR1 and CDR2: SGHKS and YYEKEE (reference sequence). CDR3 length equals 17 residues. V was shortened by 0 bases and J by 1 base, with 16 bases between the two germline ends. The whole variable domain, filled in from reference TRBV5-5 and TRBJ1-2, reads DAGVTQSPTHLIKTRGQQVTLRCSPISGHKSVSWYQQVLGQGPQFIFQYYEKEERGRGNFPDRFSARQFPNYSSELNVNALLLGDSALYLCASSLAGETGDNYGYTFGSGTRLTVV.

This clone was recorded many times. The rearrangement uses TRBV21-1 and TRBJ2-3; the listed D gene, TRBD1, was not tested against the DNA. TRBV21-1 is labeled a pseudogene. The CDR3 covers 15 residues. The CDR3 loop is CASSIAGTGEDTQYF. The CDR3 DNA follows: TGTGCCAGCAGCATTGCCGGGACAGGGGAAGATACGCAGTATTTT.

The chain joins TRBV4-1 to TRBJ2-3; 12 bases fit TRBD2. The CDR3 runs 16 residues. V was clipped by 4 bases and J by 0 bases; unmatched bases: 2. Germline values: CDR1 MGHRA, CDR2 YSYEKL. DNA of the CDR3: TGCGCCAGCAGCCGGGGGACTAGCGGGAGCACAGATACGCAGTATTTT. This encodes CASSRGTSGSTDTQYF.

The gene calls are TRBV19 and TRBJ1-2, with D maybe TRBD1 (5 bases). The V and J ends lost 6 bases and 2 bases respectively, with 16 bases between them. CDR3 length equals 15 residues. Germline V CDR1 and CDR2: LNHDA, SQIVND (reference sequence). This CDR3 reads CASRTKDTQNYGYTF. The CDR3 coding sequence is TGTGCCAGTAGAACAAAGGACACGCAGAACTATGGCTACACCTTC.

This chain links TRBV27 with TRBJ2-1; D may be TRBD1 (6 bases). The germline CDR1 and CDR2 sequences are MNHEY and SMNVEV (reference sequence). CDR3 length equals 17 residues. Trimming took off 2 bases at V and 0 bases at J, with 14 bases between the two ends. CDR3 in DNA: TGTGCCAGCAGTTTAAAACCCAGGGGCCTCTCCTACAATGAGCAGTTCTTC. Its protein product is CASSLKPRGLSYNEQFF.